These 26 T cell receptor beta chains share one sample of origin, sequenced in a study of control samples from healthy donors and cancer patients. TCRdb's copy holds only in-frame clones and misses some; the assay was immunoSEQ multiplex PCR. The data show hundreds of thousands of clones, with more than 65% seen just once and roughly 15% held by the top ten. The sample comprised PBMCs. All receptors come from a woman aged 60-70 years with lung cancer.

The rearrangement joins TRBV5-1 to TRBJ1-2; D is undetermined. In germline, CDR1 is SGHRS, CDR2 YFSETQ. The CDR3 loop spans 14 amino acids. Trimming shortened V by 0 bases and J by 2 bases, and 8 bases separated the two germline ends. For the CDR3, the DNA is TGCGCCAGCAGCTTGGAGCCTGTCAACTATGGCTACACCTTC. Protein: CASSLEPVNYGYTF. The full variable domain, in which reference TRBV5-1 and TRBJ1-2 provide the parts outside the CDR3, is KAGVTQTPRYLIKTRGQQVTLSCSPISGHRSVSWYQQTPGQGLQFLFEYFSETQRNKGNFPGRFSGRQFSNSRSEMNVSTLELGDSALYLCASSLEPVNYGYTFGSGTRLTVV.

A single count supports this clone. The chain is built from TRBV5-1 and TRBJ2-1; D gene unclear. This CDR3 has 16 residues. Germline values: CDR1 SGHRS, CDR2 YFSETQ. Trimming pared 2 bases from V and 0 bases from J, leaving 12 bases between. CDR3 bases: TGCGCCAGCAGCTTTAGTACAGCGAGCTCCTACAATGAGCAGTTCTTC. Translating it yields CASSFSTASSYNEQFF.

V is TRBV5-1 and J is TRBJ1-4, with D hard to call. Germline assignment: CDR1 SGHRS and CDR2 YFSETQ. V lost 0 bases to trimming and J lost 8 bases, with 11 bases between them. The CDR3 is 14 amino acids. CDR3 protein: CASSLDRRYEKLFF. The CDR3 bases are TGCGCCAGCAGCTTGGACCGTAGATACGAAAAACTGTTTTTT.

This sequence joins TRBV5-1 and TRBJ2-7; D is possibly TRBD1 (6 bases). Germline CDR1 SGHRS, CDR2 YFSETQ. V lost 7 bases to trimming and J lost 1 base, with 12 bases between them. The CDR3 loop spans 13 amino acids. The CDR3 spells CASGTQGSYEQYF. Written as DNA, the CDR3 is TGCGCCAGCGGAACACAGGGTTCCTACGAGCAGTACTTC.

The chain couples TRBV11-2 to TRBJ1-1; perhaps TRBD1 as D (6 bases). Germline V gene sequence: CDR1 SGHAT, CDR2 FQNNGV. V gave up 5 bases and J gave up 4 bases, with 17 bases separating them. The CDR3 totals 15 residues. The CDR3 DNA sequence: TGTGCCAGCAGCCCCGGGTGGGGGGGGGCCACTGAAGCTTTCTTT. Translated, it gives CASSPGWGGATEAFF.

The CDR3 DNA reads as TGTGCCAGCAGTGGACCGGACAGGGGGCGGGAGACTGAAGCTTTCTTT. Protein product: CASSGPDRGRETEAFF. The V gene is TRBV6-1, the J gene TRBJ1-1; 11 bases match TRBD1. Losses at the gene ends were 4 bases for V and 5 bases for J; bases not matched to a gene: 9. Germline loops: CDR1 MNHNS, CDR2 SASEGT. The CDR3 spans 16 residues.

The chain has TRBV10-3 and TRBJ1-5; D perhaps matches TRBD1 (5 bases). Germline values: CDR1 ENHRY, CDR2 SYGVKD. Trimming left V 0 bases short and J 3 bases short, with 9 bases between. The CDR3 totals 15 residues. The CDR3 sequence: CAISESRQPNQPQHF. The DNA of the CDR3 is TGTGCCATCAGTGAGTCGCGACAGCCCAATCAGCCCCAGCATTTT.

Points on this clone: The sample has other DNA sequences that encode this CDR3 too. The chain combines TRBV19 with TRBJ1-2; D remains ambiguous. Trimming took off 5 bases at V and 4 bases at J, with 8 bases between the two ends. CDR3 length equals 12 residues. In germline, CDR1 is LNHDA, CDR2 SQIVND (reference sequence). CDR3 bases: TGTGCCAGTAGTCTGAGGTCCTATGGCTACACCTTC. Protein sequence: CASSLRSYGYTF.

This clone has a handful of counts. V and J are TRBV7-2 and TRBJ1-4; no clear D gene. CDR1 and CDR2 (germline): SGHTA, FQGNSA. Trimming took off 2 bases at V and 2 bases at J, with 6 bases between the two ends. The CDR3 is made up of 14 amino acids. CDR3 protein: CASSLTATNEKLFF. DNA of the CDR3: TGTGCCAGCAGCTTAACAGCCACTAATGAAAAACTGTTTTTT.

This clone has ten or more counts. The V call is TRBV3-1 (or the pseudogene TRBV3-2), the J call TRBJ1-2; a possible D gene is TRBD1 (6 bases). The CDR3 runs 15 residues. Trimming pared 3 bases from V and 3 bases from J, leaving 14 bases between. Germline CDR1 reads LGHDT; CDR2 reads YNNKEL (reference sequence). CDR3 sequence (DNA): TGTGCCAGCAGCCAGACCCGGGGGCGGGACTATGGCTACACCTTC. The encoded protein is CASSQTRGRDYGYTF.

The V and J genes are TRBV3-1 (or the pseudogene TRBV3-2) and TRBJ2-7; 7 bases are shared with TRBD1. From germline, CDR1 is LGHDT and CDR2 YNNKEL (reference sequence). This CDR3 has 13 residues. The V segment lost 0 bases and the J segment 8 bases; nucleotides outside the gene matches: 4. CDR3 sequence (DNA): TGTGCCAGCAGCCAAGAACGGACAGGTCAGCAGTACTTC. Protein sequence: CASSQERTGQQYF.

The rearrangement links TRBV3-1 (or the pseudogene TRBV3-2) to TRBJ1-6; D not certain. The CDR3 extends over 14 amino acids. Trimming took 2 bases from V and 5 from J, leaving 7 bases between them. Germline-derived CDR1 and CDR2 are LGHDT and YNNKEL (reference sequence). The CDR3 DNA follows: TGTGCCAGCAGCCAATGGACGGATAATTCACCCCTCCACTTT. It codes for CASSQWTDNSPLHF.

The CDR3 region is CASSVGEGNEQFF. The CDR3 DNA follows: TGTGCCAGCAGCGTAGGGGAAGGGAATGAGCAGTTCTTC. The chain employs TRBV9 and TRBJ2-1; D is unresolved. V lost 0 bases to trimming and J lost 7 bases, with 8 bases between them. Germline CDR1 reads SGDLS; CDR2 reads YYNGEE. This CDR3 spans 13 amino acids.

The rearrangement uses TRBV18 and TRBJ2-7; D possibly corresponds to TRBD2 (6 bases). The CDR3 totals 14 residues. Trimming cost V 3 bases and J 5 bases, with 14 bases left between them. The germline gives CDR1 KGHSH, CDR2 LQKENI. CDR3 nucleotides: TGTGCCAGCTCACCTGCGCTAGCTAGCGACGAGCAGTACTTC. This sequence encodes CASSPALASDEQYF.

In nucleotides, the CDR3 is TGCGCCAGCAGTGAGTTGTTTGGGACAGGGACAGATACGCAGTATTTT. This encodes CASSELFGTGTDTQYF. The rearrangement links TRBV10-2 to TRBJ2-3, with 9 positions matching TRBD1. This CDR3 contains 16 residues. Germline CDR1 reads WSHSY; CDR2 reads SAAADI. The ends lost 1 base at V and 3 bases at J; junction bases unmatched: 5.

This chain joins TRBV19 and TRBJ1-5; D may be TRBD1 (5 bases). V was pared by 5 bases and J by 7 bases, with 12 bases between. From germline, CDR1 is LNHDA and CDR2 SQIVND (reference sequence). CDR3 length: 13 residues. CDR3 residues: CASSGQGIQPQHF. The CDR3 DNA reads TGTGCCAGTAGTGGTCAGGGAATCCAGCCCCAGCATTTT.

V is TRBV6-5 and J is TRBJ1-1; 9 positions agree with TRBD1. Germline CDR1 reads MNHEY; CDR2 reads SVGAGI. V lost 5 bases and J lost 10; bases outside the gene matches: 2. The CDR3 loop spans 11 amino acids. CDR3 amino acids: CASSQGQGAFF. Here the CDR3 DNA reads TGTGCCAGCAGTCAGGGACAGGGAGCTTTCTTT.

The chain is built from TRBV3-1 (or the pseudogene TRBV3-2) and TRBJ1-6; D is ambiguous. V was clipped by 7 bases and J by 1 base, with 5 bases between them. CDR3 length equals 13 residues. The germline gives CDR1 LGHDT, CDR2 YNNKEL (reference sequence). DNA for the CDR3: TGTGCCAGCACGGGGTCCTATAATTCACCCCTCCACTTT. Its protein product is CASTGSYNSPLHF.

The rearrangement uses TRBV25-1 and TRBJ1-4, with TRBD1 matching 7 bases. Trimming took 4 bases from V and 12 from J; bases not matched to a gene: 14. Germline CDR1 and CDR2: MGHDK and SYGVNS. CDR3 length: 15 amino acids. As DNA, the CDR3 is TGTGCCAGCAGTGCCCCACTCCTAGACAGGGAAGAACTGTTTTTT. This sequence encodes CASSAPLLDREELFF.

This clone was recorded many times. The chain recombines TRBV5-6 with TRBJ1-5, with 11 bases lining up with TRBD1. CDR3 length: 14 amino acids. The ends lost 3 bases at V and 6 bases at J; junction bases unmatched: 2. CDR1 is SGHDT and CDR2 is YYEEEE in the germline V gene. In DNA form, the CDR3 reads TGTGCCAGCAGCTCGGACAGGGGGCTTCAGCCCCAGCATTTT. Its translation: CASSSDRGLQPQHF. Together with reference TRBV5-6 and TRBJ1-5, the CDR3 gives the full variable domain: DAGVTQSPTHLIKTRGQQVTLRCSPKSGHDTVSWYQQALGQGPQFIFQYYEEEERQRGNFPDRFSGHQFPNYSSELNVNALLLGDSALYLCASSSDRGLQPQHFGDGTRLSIL.

This CDR3 reads CASSLGLASEQFF. In DNA, the CDR3 is TGTGCCAGCTCACTCGGACTAGCGTCTGAGCAGTTCTTC. This sequence joins TRBV18 and TRBJ2-1; 9 bases map to TRBD2. Germline CDR1 and CDR2: KGHSH and LQKENI. The CDR3 has 13 residues. V shed 4 bases, J shed 9 bases, and the junction held 4 bases outside the gene matches.

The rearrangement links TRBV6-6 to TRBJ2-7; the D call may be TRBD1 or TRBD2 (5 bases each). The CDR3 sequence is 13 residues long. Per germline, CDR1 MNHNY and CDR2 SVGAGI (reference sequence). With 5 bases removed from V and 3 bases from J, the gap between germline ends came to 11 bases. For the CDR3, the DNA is TGTGCCAGCAGTCACGGGACCGACTACGAGCAGTACTTC. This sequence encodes CASSHGTDYEQYF.

CDR3 nucleotide sequence: TGTGCCAGCAGCTTGTCCCAGTTCCCAAACTATGGCTACACCTTC. Its protein is CASSLSQFPNYGYTF. V usage is TRBV5-5 and J usage is TRBJ1-2; no firm D call. V lost 1 base to trimming and J lost 2 bases, with 12 bases between them. CDR1 and CDR2 from the germline V gene are SGHKS and YYEKEE (reference sequence). The CDR3 is 15 amino acids. Variable domain in full (rest from reference TRBV5-5 and TRBJ1-2): DAGVTQSPTHLIKTRGQQVTLRCSPISGHKSVSWYQQVLGQGPQFIFQYYEKEERGRGNFPDRFSARQFPNYSSELNVNALLLGDSALYLCASSLSQFPNYGYTFGSGTRLTVV.

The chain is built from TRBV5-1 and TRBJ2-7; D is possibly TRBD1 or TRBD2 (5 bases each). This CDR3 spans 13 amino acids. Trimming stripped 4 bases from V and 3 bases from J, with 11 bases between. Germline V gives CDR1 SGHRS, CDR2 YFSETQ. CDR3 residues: CASSVGENYEQYF. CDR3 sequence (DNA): TGCGCCAGCAGCGTGGGGGAGAACTACGAGCAGTACTTC.

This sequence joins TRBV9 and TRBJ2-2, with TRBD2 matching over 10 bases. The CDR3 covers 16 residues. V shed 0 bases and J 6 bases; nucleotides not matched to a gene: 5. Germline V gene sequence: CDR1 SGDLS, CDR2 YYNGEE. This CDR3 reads CASSVANLAGAGELFF. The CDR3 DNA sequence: TGTGCCAGCAGCGTAGCTAATCTAGCGGGGGCCGGGGAGCTGTTTTTT.

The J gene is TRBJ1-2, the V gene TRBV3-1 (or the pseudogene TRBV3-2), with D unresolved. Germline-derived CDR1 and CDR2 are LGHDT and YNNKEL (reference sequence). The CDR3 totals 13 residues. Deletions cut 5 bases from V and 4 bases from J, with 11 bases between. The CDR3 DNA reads TGTGCCAGCAGCTATCAGGACTCCTATGGCTACACCTTC. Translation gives CASSYQDSYGYTF.